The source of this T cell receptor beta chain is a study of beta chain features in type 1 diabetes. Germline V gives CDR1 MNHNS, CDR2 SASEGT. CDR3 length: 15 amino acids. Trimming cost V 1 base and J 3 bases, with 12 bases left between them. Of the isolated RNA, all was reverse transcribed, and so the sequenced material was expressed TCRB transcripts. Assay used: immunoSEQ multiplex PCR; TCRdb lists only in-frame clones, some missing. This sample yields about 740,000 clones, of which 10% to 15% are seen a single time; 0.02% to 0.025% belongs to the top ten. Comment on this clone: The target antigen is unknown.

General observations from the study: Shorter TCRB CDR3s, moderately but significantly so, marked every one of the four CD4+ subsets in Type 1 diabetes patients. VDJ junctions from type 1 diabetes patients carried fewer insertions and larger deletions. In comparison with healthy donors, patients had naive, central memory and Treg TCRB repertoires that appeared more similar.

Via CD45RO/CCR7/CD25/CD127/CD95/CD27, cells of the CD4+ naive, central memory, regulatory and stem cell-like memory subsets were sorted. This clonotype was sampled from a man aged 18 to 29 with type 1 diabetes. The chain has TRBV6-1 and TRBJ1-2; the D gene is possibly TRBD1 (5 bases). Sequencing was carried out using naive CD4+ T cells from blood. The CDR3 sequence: CASSEEGTEDYGYTF. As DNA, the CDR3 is TGTGCCAGCAGTGAAGAGGGGACGGAAGACTATGGCTACACCTTC.